The source of this T cell receptor (beta chain) is a study of a mutant IDH1 vaccine in newly diagnosed glioma. Looking at the study overall: Of treated patients, approximately 62% were men and roughly 40% women, averaging about 40 years.

The time point was: week 47, end of study. Vaccine doses each comprised 300 ug of mutant IDH1 20-mer peptide, with topical imiquimod. Eight vaccine injections were given to patients in weeks 1, 3, 5, 7, 11, 15, 19 and 23. The CDR3 has 14 residues. V was trimmed by 0 bases and J by 4 bases, leaving 10 bases between them. The V gene's germline CDR1 is SGHDT and CDR2 YYEEEE. Comments on this clone: Its antigen is not identified.

Measured with immunoSEQ multiplex PCR; TCRdb has only the in-frame clones, and not every one. The repertoire holds approximately 34,000 clones, with roughly 90% as singletons. Material: PBMCs, obtained from a glioma patient whose treatment included an IDH1 peptide vaccine. The chain recombines TRBV5-6 with TRBJ1-2, with D tentatively TRBD1 (5 bases). The TCR comes from a man aged 35 to 55 with glioma. The CDR3 region has the DNA TGTGCCAGCAGCTTGGCGGGACTGACCTATGGCTACACCTTC. Residues: CASSLAGLTYGYTF. The full variable domain, rest sourced from reference TRBV5-6 and TRBJ1-2, is DAGVTQSPTHLIKTRGQQVTLRCSPKSGHDTVSWYQQALGQGPQFIFQYYEEEERQRGNFPDRFSGHQFPNYSSELNVNALLLGDSALYLCASSLAGLTYGYTFGSGTRLTVV.